This T cell receptor beta chain was obtained from a study of regulatory T cells in long-lasting Graves disease. In germline, CDR1 is SGHDT, CDR2 YYEEEE. This CDR3 region has 15 residues. J lost 3 bases, V lost 4 bases, and 9 bases had no gene match. Study findings and constraints: Persistent patients had more shared public clonotypes (roughly 2,500) than new patients (966).

Described time point: newly diagnosed GD, antithyroid drugs for less than 3 months. From RNA extracted from PBMCs, the TCR library was made. Comments on this clonotype: Its specificity is not known.

Relying on iRepertoire HTBI primers and Arm-PCR of CDR3 regions, the team built TCR beta libraries. Original processing methods: Overall, samples carried 60 to 65 TRBV and some 15 TRBJ segments. Using its own MiXCR run on the multiplex PCR reads, TCRdb lists one record per CDR3 protein. TCRdb's processing, not the authors' own work, is the source of the V and J calls. The sample records a few hundred thousand distinct CDR3 sequences, over 15% being singletons. Separately, the same data were catalogued under a study of T cells in Graves' hyperthyroidism and ophthalmopathy.

This TCR was sampled from a man aged 35-49 years with Graves disease. This material consisted of peripheral blood mononuclear cells (PBMCs), taken at new diagnosis, from a patient treated with antithyroid drugs. This chain connects TRBV5-6 to TRBJ1-2, with 7 bases matching TRBD1. The CDR3 DNA reads as TGTGCCAGCAGCCCCGGGCCGGGACAGCACTATGGCTACACCTTC. The encoded protein is CASSPGPGQHYGYTF.